The 18 T cell receptor beta chains below all came from one sample that was sequenced in a study of T cells after yellow fever vaccination. MiXCR, run by TCRdb on the 5' RACE reads, gives a single entry per CDR3 protein. The repertoire has approximately 69,000 distinct CDR3 sequences, 5.5% to 7.5% of them found once; the top ten carry less than 2.5%. Specimen: CD4+ T cells sorted from PBMCs, collected roughly 14 days after the first yellow fever vaccination. These receptors all come from a man younger than 30 who received the YFV17D yellow fever vaccine.

This clonotype was recorded at least ten times. V and J are TRBV11-1 and TRBJ2-2; 7 nucleotides match TRBD1. Germline V CDR1 and CDR2: SGHAT, FQDESV (reference sequence). Trimming took 5 bases from V and 1 from J; bases not matched to a gene: 7. CDR3 length: 16 amino acids. CDR3 residues: CASSVRTGGNTGELFF. CDR3 DNA sequence: TGTGCCAGCAGCGTCAGGACAGGCGGGAACACCGGGGAGCTGTTTTTT.

This clonotype was detected ten times or more. The chain recombines TRBV5-5 with TRBJ2-5; D is unresolved. The CDR3 contains 13 residues. CDR1 is SGHKS, CDR2 YYEKEE, per germline (reference sequence). Trimming pared 4 bases from V and 0 bases from J, leaving 7 bases between. The CDR3 reads CASSPVYQETQYF. The CDR3 coding sequence is TGTGCCAGCAGCCCCGTGTACCAAGAGACCCAGTACTTC. The full variable domain, completed using reference TRBV5-5 and TRBJ2-5, is DAGVTQSPTHLIKTRGQQVTLRCSPISGHKSVSWYQQVLGQGPQFIFQYYEKEERGRGNFPDRFSARQFPNYSSELNVNALLLGDSALYLCASSPVYQETQYFGPGTRLLVL.

This clonotype was observed many times. The chain couples TRBV7-9 to TRBJ2-6; no clear D gene. CDR1 is SEHNR, CDR2 FQNEAQ, per germline (reference sequence). V lost 9 bases and J 2 bases, leaving 11 bases between the germline ends. There are 14 residues in the CDR3. CDR3 nucleotide sequence: TGTGCCAGGATTGAAGTGACTGGGGCCAACGTCCTGACTTTC. Residues: CARIEVTGANVLTF. Combining the CDR3 with reference TRBV7-9 and TRBJ2-6 gives the whole variable domain DTGVSQNPRHKITKRGQNVTFRCDPISEHNRLYWYRQTLGQGPEFLTYFQNEAQLEKSRLLSDRFSAERPKGSFSTLEIQRTEQGDSAMYLCARIEVTGANVLTFGAGSRLTVL.

This clonotype was seen at least ten times. The chain uses TRBV2 and TRBJ2-7, with TRBD1 matching 8 bases. In germline, CDR1 is SNHLY, CDR2 FYNNEI. The CDR3 covers 15 residues. Trimming removed 5 bases from V and 3 bases from J; junction bases left unmatched: 9. This CDR3 reads CASSQGQGWGYEQYF. The DNA for the CDR3 is TGTGCCAGCAGTCAAGGACAGGGCTGGGGCTACGAGCAGTACTTC.

This clonotype was found many times. The chain couples TRBV5-1 to TRBJ1-2; tentatively, D is TRBD1 (5 bases). Germline assignment: CDR1 SGHRS and CDR2 YFSETQ. The CDR3 spans 12 residues. V was cut by 1 base and J by 8 bases, with 9 bases left in between. In DNA, the CDR3 is TGCGCCAGCAGCTTGCAGGGTGGAGGCTACACCTTC. It is translated as CASSLQGGGYTF.

This clonotype was picked up many times. The V call is TRBV20-1, the J call TRBJ2-3; no clear D gene. This CDR3 has 12 amino acids. Trimming shortened V by 5 bases and J by 5 bases, and 11 bases separated the two germline ends. Germline V gene lookup returns CDR1 DFQATT and CDR2 SNEGSKA (reference sequence). CDR3 nucleotide sequence: TGCAGTGCTCCAGTATGGCTAGATACGCAGTATTTT. Encoded protein: CSAPVWLDTQYF.

There are many counts of this clonotype. The chain joins TRBV12-3 or TRBV12-4 to TRBJ2-3; 8 bases align to TRBD2. J gave up 6 bases and V 3 bases, and 5 bases lay outside the gene matches. The CDR3 runs 14 residues. The DNA for the CDR3 is TGTGCCAGCAGTTTCCGGGGGGGCCGGGATACGCAGTATTTT. Translating it yields CASSFRGGRDTQYF.

This clonotype was seen many times. The chain employs TRBV20-1 and TRBJ1-2; no reliable D call. The V gene lost 0 bases and the J gene lost 6 bases, with 14 bases spanning the gap. CDR3 length: 14 amino acids. Germline V CDR1 and CDR2: DFQATT, SNEGSKA (reference sequence). Written as DNA, the CDR3 is TGCAGTGCTAGAGATGACCGGACGGTTGATGGCTACACCTTC. Translation gives CSARDDRTVDGYTF.

Many counts were recorded for this clonotype. The chain carries TRBV6-6 and TRBJ2-1; D might be TRBD2 (6 bases). Germline CDR1 reads MNHNY; CDR2 reads SVGAGI (reference sequence). Trimming took off 8 bases at V and 2 bases at J, with 10 bases between the two ends. CDR3 size: 13 residues. CDR3 in amino acids: CASGGSPYNEQFF. CDR3 nucleotide sequence: TGTGCCAGCGGGGGGTCCCCCTACAATGAGCAGTTCTTC.

This clonotype appeared many times. J is TRBJ2-5 and V is TRBV4-3, with a tentative D call TRBD1 (7 bases). Trimming removed 4 bases at V and 5 bases at J, with 20 bases between. The CDR3 has 16 residues. CDR1 LGHNA and CDR2 YSLEER come from the germline V gene. The CDR3 DNA is TGCGCCAGCAGCCGAACTCGGAGGGGGCCTAGGGAGACCCAGTACTTC. Its protein is CASSRTRRGPRETQYF.

The sample holds many counts of this clonotype. The chain uses TRBV5-1 and TRBJ2-3, with a weak D call TRBD1 (6 bases). The ends were cut back, 5 bases at V and 3 bases at J, with 16 bases in the middle. This CDR3 region has 15 residues. CDR1 is SGHRS and CDR2 is YFSETQ in the germline V gene. Here the CDR3 DNA reads TGCGCCAGCAGACCTGGGACGAGGGGGACAGATACGCAGTATTTT. Translated: CASRPGTRGTDTQYF.

This clonotype was observed many times. The chain uses TRBV5-5 and TRBJ1-4; possibly TRBD1 for D (5 bases). The CDR3 extends over 16 amino acids. V lost 2 bases and J 10 bases, leaving 21 bases between the germline ends. CDR1 is SGHKS, CDR2 YYEKEE, per germline (reference sequence). The CDR3 sequence: CASSFSLLTGEGKLFF. The CDR3 DNA follows: TGTGCCAGCAGCTTCTCTCTCTTAACAGGCGAGGGAAAACTGTTTTTT.

This clonotype showed up many times. The chain couples TRBV3-1 to TRBJ1-1; D remains unclear. Trimming stripped 3 bases from V and 4 bases from J, with 9 bases between. CDR1 is LGHDT, CDR2 YNNKEL, per germline (reference sequence). The length of the CDR3 is 13 residues. CDR3 sequence reads: CASSQEGVTEAFF. The CDR3 region has the DNA TGTGCCAGCAGCCAGGAGGGAGTCACTGAAGCTTTCTTT.

This clonotype was detected ten times or more. This chain joins TRBV29-1 and TRBJ2-1, with TRBD2 matching over 8 bases. CDR3 length equals 14 residues. Germline CDR1 SQVTM, CDR2 ANQGSEA. J was trimmed by 7 bases and V by 6 bases; bases with no gene match: 11. The CDR3, as DNA: TGCAGCGTCGGGAAGGGGACTAGGACAAATGAGCAGTTCTTC. Its protein product is CSVGKGTRTNEQFF.

This clonotype was counted at least ten times. The genes are TRBV18 and TRBJ2-1; 9 nucleotides align to TRBD2. The junction had 7 bases not matched to a gene; V was cut back by 6 bases and J by 10 bases. CDR3 length equals 13 residues. CDR1 is KGHSH and CDR2 is LQKENI in the germline V gene. The CDR3 region is CASSGASGDEQFF. The CDR3 DNA is TGTGCCAGCTCGGGCGCTAGCGGGGACGAGCAGTTCTTC.

The sample holds many counts of this clonotype. V and J are TRBV18 and TRBJ1-1, with TRBD1 identical over 10 bases. V trimming: 4 bases; J trimming: 2 bases; junction bases outside the gene matches: 7. Germline V lookup: CDR1 KGHSH, CDR2 LQKENI. The CDR3 sequence is 16 residues long. The DNA of the CDR3 is TGTGCCAGCTCACGTACCGGGACAGGGGAAAACACTGAAGCTTTCTTT. It yields the protein CASSRTGTGENTEAFF.

The table lists this clonotype with many counts. The CDR3 nucleotides are TGTGCCAGCAGCTTACAGGGGATGGACTATGGCTACACCTTC. Protein sequence: CASSLQGMDYGYTF. V is TRBV7-9 and J is TRBJ1-2, with D maybe TRBD1 (6 bases). The CDR3 is made up of 14 amino acids. Per germline, CDR1 SEHNR and CDR2 FQNEAQ (reference sequence). Trimming pared 2 bases from V and 3 bases from J, leaving 10 bases between.

This clonotype was observed many times. The V gene is TRBV20-1, the J gene TRBJ2-7; tentative D call: TRBD2 (6 bases). The CDR3 covers 13 residues. V was trimmed by 5 bases and J by 0 bases, leaving 11 bases between them. The germline V gene has CDR1 DFQATT and CDR2 SNEGSKA (reference sequence). CDR3 bases: TGCAGTGCTCTAGCGAGCGCCTCCTACGAGCAGTACTTC. This codes for CSALASASYEQYF.